This T cell receptor (beta chain) originates from a study of regulatory T cells in long-lasting Graves disease. Trimming removed 4 bases at V and 7 bases at J, with 17 bases between. The CDR3 runs 15 residues. Germline loops: CDR1 MDHEN, CDR2 SYDVKM. The time point is: newly diagnosed GD, antithyroid drugs for less than 3 months. The TCR library used RNA extracted from PBMCs. This clonotype appeared many times. The authors built TCR beta libraries using iRepertoire HTBI primers and Arm-PCR of CDR3 regions. TCRdb re-derived calls from the multiplex PCR reads in MiXCR, one entry per CDR3 protein. The sample consists of about 320,000 distinct CDR3 sequences, approximately 20% of them appearing once.

The chain is built from TRBV28 and TRBJ2-1; maybe TRBD1 (5 bases). Specimen: peripheral blood mononuclear cells (PBMCs), collected at new diagnosis, from a patient treated with antithyroid drugs. The origin of this receptor is a female donor with Graves disease. CDR3 amino acids: CASSSRQGYRNEQFF. The CDR3 DNA reads TGTGCCAGCAGTTCTAGGCAGGGCTACAGAAATGAGCAGTTCTTC.